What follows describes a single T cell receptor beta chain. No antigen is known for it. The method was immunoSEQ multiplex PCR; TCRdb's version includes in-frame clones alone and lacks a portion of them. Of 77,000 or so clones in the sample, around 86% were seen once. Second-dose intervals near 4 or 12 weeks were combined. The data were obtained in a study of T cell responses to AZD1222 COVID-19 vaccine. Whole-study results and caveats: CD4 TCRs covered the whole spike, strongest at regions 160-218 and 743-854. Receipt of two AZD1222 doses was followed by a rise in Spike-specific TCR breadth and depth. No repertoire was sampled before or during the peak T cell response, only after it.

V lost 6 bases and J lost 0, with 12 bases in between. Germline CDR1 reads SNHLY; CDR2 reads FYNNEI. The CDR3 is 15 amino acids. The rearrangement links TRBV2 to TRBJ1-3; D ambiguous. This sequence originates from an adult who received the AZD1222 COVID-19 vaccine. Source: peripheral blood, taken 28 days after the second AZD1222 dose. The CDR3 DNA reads TGTGCCAGCAGCTACGACAAGAACTCTGGAAACACCATATATTTT. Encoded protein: CASSYDKNSGNTIYF.